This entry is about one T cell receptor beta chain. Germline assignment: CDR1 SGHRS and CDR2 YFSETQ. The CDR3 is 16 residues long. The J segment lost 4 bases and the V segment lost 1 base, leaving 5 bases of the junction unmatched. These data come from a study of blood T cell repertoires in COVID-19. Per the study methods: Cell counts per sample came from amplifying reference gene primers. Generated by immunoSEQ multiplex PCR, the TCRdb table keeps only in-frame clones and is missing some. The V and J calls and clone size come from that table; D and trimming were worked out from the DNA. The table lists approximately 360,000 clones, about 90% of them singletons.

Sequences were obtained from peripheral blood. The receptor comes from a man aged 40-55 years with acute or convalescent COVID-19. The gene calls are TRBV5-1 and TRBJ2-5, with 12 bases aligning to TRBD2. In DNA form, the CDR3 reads TGCGCCAGCAGCTTGCGACTAGCGGGAGACACAGAGACCCAGTACTTC. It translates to CASSLRLAGDTETQYF. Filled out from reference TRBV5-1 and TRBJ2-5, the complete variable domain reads KAGVTQTPRYLIKTRGQQVTLSCSPISGHRSVSWYQQTPGQGLQFLFEYFSETQRNKGNFPGRFSGRQFSNSRSEMNVSTLELGDSALYLCASSLRLAGDTETQYFGPGTRLLVL.